This entry describes one TCR beta chain. The antigen this receptor binds is unknown. Per-base quality was not reported, and no clone a single base away is much larger than it. The sample belongs to a study of cytotoxic CD8 clonotypes in ibrutinib-treated CLL (dated by TCRdb to about 2021). Background on the whole study: The cohort included more than 14 treatment-naive and some twelve relapsed/refractory patients; about 18 were IGHV unmutated. An average of about 250,000 productive templates and some 99,000 productive rearrangements was obtained per sample. Cryopreserved peripheral blood mononuclear cells were obtained prior to treatment, at the time of response, and at either disease progression or sustained remission. Samples at response were collected after a median of roughly 13 months of treatment, with a range of about 6 to 40 months. Longitudinal samples were available for about 30% of the roughly 86 trial participants. Responses were partial in 25 or so patients and complete in 2; after median about 70 months follow-up, about 14 stayed in remission and some twelve progressed.

For TCR beta library preparation, roughly 2 micrograms of genomic DNA were extracted from the cryopreserved PBMCs. Longitudinal blood samples from CLL patients on ibrutinib monotherapy underwent high-throughput TCR beta sequencing. The patients were enrolled in a single-center, open-label phase 2 trial of ibrutinib monotherapy. The goal of deep resolution MiSeq sequencing was a depth between 1 in 1 million and 1 in 200,000 T cells, and coverage averaged 10x per clonotype. The immunoSEQ hsTCRB Kit was used to generate TCR beta libraries. As for how the authors treated the data: ImmunoSEQ Data Assistant and ImmunoSEQ Analyzer were used for data analysis, and V, D and J genes were assigned according to IMGT definitions. Clonality, which ranges from 0 to 1, was calculated as one minus the normalized Shannon entropy of productive rearrangement frequencies. Public clonotype analysis was restricted to overrepresented clonotypes comprising at least 0.05% of each patient's repertoire. About a dozen repertoires from age-matched healthy donors, obtained from immuneACCESS, served as clonality controls. Not all clones reach the TCRdb copy of this immuneACCESS table, which keeps in-frame sequences only. Checked studies attribute under half of the gap to unresolved V genes and leave the rest unexplained. From that table come the V and J calls and clone size; the DNA was used to work out D and trimming. This sample holds more than 9,000 clones; around 62% were observed only once. The top ten clones comprise approximately 24% of the sample.

Study-wide conclusions, independent of this receptor: At baseline, clonality was higher than in age-matched healthy donors and showed a strong correlation with circulating CD8+ T-cell counts. Sustained-remission and progressing patients did not have matched sampling times, and lymph node repertoires were not examined. Public clonotypes were rare and either shrank or stayed stable during treatment, and the rise in clonality at ibrutinib response reflected expansion of private clonotypes. Clonality increased at ibrutinib response, stayed stable in sustained remission, and fell back toward baseline at progression.

The CDR3 starts with the cysteine, ends with the phenylalanine, and has 15 residues. Solely the CDR3 DNA is kept, with 45 bases framed from the first base. Ends trimmed: V by 7 bases, J by 1 base; bases unmatched to a gene: 5. The germline V gene gives CDR1 as MNHNS and CDR2 as SASEGT. This receptor was obtained from a human donor with chronic lymphocytic leukemia. The chain is encoded by TRBV6-1 joined to TRBJ1-5, and 9 junction bases match TRBD1. This specimen consisted of PBMCs, obtained before ibrutinib treatment. The CDR3 region reads CASKLTGGSNQPQHF. The bases are TGTGCCAGCAAGTTGACAGGGGGGAGCAATCAGCCCCAGCATTTT.